This entry lists 26 T cell receptor beta chains sequenced from one sample in a study of shared clonotypes between healthy human individuals. Data came from immunoSEQ multiplex PCR; TCRdb stores just in-frame clones and leaves some out. The sample comprises some 2,500,000 clones, 93% of which are singletons, and 0.35% to 0.45% rests with the top ten. The sample consisted of naive CD4+ T cells from PBMCs. Subset given: CD45RA+ positively selected. These receptors all come from a man younger than 30 in good health. Some clones in this sample may be carry-over from other donors' samples.

With respect to this clone: This sample includes further DNA sequences coding for the same CDR3. The rearrangement joins TRBV7-3 to TRBJ2-2, with 11 bases that match TRBD2. Germline V gene lookup returns CDR1 SGHTA and CDR2 FQGTGA. CDR3 size: 16 residues. J was trimmed by 5 bases and V by 5 bases; bases with no gene match: 7. The CDR3 is CASSPGLAGGTGELFF. CDR3 DNA sequence: TGTGCCAGCAGCCCTGGGCTAGCGGGAGGTACCGGGGAGCTGTTTTTT.

This chain connects TRBV27 to TRBJ2-7, with TRBD1 matching 11 bases. Germline values: CDR1 MNHEY, CDR2 SMNVEV (reference sequence). Unmatched junction bases numbered 3, after V lost 5 bases and J lost 3 bases. CDR3 length: 14 residues. The CDR3 DNA reads as TGTGCCAGCAGTGGGACAGGGGGGGGCTACGAGCAGTACTTC. Translating gives CASSGTGGGYEQYF.

This clone appeared a single time. The chain has TRBV6-6 and TRBJ1-2; TRBD1 aligns across 10 bases. Germline V gives CDR1 MNHNY, CDR2 SVGAGI (reference sequence). The J segment lost 6 bases and the V segment lost 5 bases, leaving 9 bases of the junction unmatched. The CDR3 loop spans 15 amino acids. The CDR3 region has the DNA TGTGCCAGCAGTCCACCGTCCGGGACAGGGGATGGCTACACCTTC. This translates into CASSPPSGTGDGYTF.

About this clone: The sample carries other DNA sequences with the same CDR3. This rearrangement joins TRBV18 to TRBJ2-1; D perhaps matches TRBD2 (5 bases). Trimming stripped 1 base from V and 1 base from J, with 8 bases between. The CDR3 loop spans 15 amino acids. Per germline, CDR1 KGHSH and CDR2 LQKENI. The CDR3 DNA is TGTGCCAGCTCACCACGGACGGGGTCCTACAATGAGCAGTTCTTC. Translated, it gives CASSPRTGSYNEQFF.

The V gene is TRBV9, the J gene TRBJ2-5; no clear D. Germline assignment: CDR1 SGDLS and CDR2 YYNGEE. Trimming cost V 0 bases and J 5 bases, with 14 bases left between them. The CDR3 has 15 amino acids. CDR3 DNA sequence: TGTGCCAGCAGCGTAGAGGTTGGGTTGTGGGAGACCCAGTACTTC. This gives the protein CASSVEVGLWETQYF.

The chain combines TRBV21-1 with TRBJ2-7; the table's D call TRBD2 went unverified against the DNA. TRBV21-1 is given as a pseudogene. CDR3 length equals 18 residues. The CDR3 DNA sequence: TGTGCCAGCAGCAAAAGGGGACCCGGGAGGAAGAGCTCCTACGAGCAGTACTTC. Protein: CASSKRGPGRKSSYEQYF.

The rearrangement uses TRBV9 and TRBJ2-2, with D maybe TRBD1 (8 bases). Trimming removed 3 bases at V and 4 bases at J, with 19 bases between. The germline CDR1 and CDR2 sequences are SGDLS and YYNGEE. The CDR3 spans 17 residues. CDR3 bases: TGTGCCAGCAGCGCCCAGGGGGCGGGAGTAGGCACCGGGGAGCTGTTTTTT. Translating gives CASSAQGAGVGTGELFF. Full variable domain (missing parts from reference TRBV9 and TRBJ2-2): DSGVTQTPKHLITATGQRVTLRCSPRSGDLSVYWYQQSLDQGLQFLIQYYNGEERAKGNILERFSAQQFPDLHSELNLSSLELGDSALYFCASSAQGAGVGTGELFFGEGSRLTVL.

The CDR3 reads CASSRGGAGQSQYF. The CDR3 DNA sequence: TGTGCCAGCAGCCGAGGGGGGGCGGGTCAATCCCAGTACTTC. The chain couples TRBV6-6 to TRBJ2-7; D may be TRBD2 (7 bases). Trimming left V 6 bases short and J 10 bases short, with 22 bases between. CDR1 is MNHNY, CDR2 SVGAGI, per germline (reference sequence). This CDR3 comprises 14 residues.

CDR3 nucleotides: TGCGCCAGCAGCTTGGCCCTGGCCGGGACAGGGGGCAGCGAGCAGTACTTC. The encoded protein is CASSLALAGTGGSEQYF. This chain links TRBV5-1 with TRBJ2-7, with TRBD1 matching 12 bases. The V gene's germline CDR1 is SGHRS and CDR2 YFSETQ. CDR3 length equals 17 residues. The trim removed 0 bases at V and 6 bases at J, leaving 10 bases unmatched.

The V call is TRBV10-3, the J call TRBJ1-1; D is possibly TRBD1 (6 bases). Germline V gene sequence: CDR1 ENHRY, CDR2 SYGVKD. V was clipped by 3 bases and J by 4 bases, with 21 bases between them. The CDR3 consists of 17 residues. The CDR3 DNA sequence: TGTGCCATCAGTGAAGTTTTAGTCTCGGGAGGGGGCACTGAAGCTTTCTTT. Encoded protein: CAISEVLVSGGGTEAFF.

This clone was seen a handful of times. The same CDR3 is also encoded by other DNA sequences in this sample. The rearrangement joins TRBV5-1 to TRBJ1-1; D is ambiguous. V lost 0 bases, J lost 0 bases, and 6 bases lay in between. The CDR3 is 14 amino acids. Germline V gene data show CDR1 as SGHRS and CDR2 as YFSETQ. The CDR3 bases are TGCGCCAGCAGCTTGGGAGGGATGAACACTGAAGCTTTCTTT. Translation gives CASSLGGMNTEAFF.

The chain recombines TRBV30 with TRBJ1-2, with D perhaps matching TRBD1 (5 bases). CDR1 is GTSNPN, CDR2 SVGIG, per germline (reference sequence). The CDR3 contains 14 residues. Trimming removed 7 bases at V and 8 bases at J, with 23 bases between. The CDR3 reads CAFSSGTGRSGYTF. In DNA form, the CDR3 reads TGTGCCTTCTCCTCCGGGACGGGAAGATCCGGCTACACCTTC.

CDR3 region: CASRGYRTVGEKLFF. CDR3 DNA sequence: TGTGCCAGCAGGGGATACAGGACGGTCGGTGAAAAACTGTTTTTT. The chain recombines TRBV28 with TRBJ1-4; maybe TRBD1 (5 bases). Germline CDR1 reads MDHEN; CDR2 reads SYDVKM. The ends were cut back, 6 bases at V and 7 bases at J, with 18 bases in the middle. CDR3 size: 15 residues. Together with reference TRBV28 and TRBJ1-4, the CDR3 gives the full variable domain: DVKVTQSSRYLVKRTGEKVFLECVQDMDHENMFWYRQDPGLGLRLIYFSYDVKMKEKGDIPEGYSVSREKKERFSLILESASTNQTSMYLCASRGYRTVGEKLFFGSGTQLSVL.

The gene calls are TRBV11-2 and TRBJ2-5; D might be TRBD2 (9 bases). Germline V gives CDR1 SGHAT, CDR2 FQNNGV. The CDR3 covers 15 residues. V was trimmed by 5 bases and J by 5 bases, leaving 18 bases between them. The DNA of the CDR3 is TGTGCCAGCAGCGACGACAGGGGACTAGCTGAGACCCAGTACTTC. Translating gives CASSDDRGLAETQYF.

This chain links TRBV10-3 with TRBJ1-1; 9 bases map to TRBD1. This CDR3 contains 20 residues. Unmatched junction bases numbered 18, after V lost 0 bases and J lost 4 bases. Germline CDR1 and CDR2: ENHRY and SYGVKD. CDR3 nucleotides: TGTGCCATCAGTGAGTCGAGGTATCCGGGACAGGGAATTAGGTCCACTGAAGCTTTCTTT. Translation gives CAISESRYPGQGIRSTEAFF.

The chain joins TRBV30 to TRBJ1-2, with D hard to call. Germline V gives CDR1 GTSNPN, CDR2 SVGIG (reference sequence). The CDR3 is made up of 14 amino acids. V shed 5 bases and J shed 7 bases, with 20 bases lying between them. CDR3 DNA: TGTGCCTGGTCATGGAGGACCCTAGGACGTGGCTACACCTTC. It yields the protein CAWSWRTLGRGYTF.

This chain's CDR3 is CASSDGRDSGNTIYF. The CDR3 region has the DNA TGTGCCAGCAGTGACGGGCGAGACTCTGGAAACACCATATATTTT. The chain joins TRBV6-1 to TRBJ1-3; D is unresolved. This CDR3 is built from 15 residues. Germline CDR1 reads MNHNS; CDR2 reads SASEGT. V shed 3 bases and J shed 0 bases, with 9 bases lying between them.

The chain uses TRBV6-6 and TRBJ1-1; D uncertain. Per the germline V gene, CDR1 is MNHNY and CDR2 is SVGAGI (reference sequence). V dropped 5 bases and J dropped 2 bases, with 15 bases sitting between them. CDR3 length equals 15 residues. The CDR3 DNA follows: TGTGCCAGCAGTACCACAGACGGGTTCAACACTGAAGCTTTCTTT. As protein: CASSTTDGFNTEAFF.

The chain employs TRBV28 and TRBJ2-7, with 9 nucleotides matching TRBD2. CDR1 is MDHEN and CDR2 is SYDVKM in the germline V gene. With 5 bases clipped from V and 0 bases from J, the junction kept 8 bases outside the gene matches. This CDR3 contains 16 residues. The CDR3 region is CASSRGLATSSYEQYF. CDR3 nucleotide sequence: TGTGCCAGCAGTCGTGGACTAGCGACTAGCTCCTACGAGCAGTACTTC. Full variable domain (missing parts from reference TRBV28 and TRBJ2-7): DVKVTQSSRYLVKRTGEKVFLECVQDMDHENMFWYRQDPGLGLRLIYFSYDVKMKEKGDIPEGYSVSREKKERFSLILESASTNQTSMYLCASSRGLATSSYEQYFGPGTRLTVT.

CDR3 sequence (DNA): TGTGCCAGCAGTTTAAGGCTCGGGCTAGCGGACAATGAGCAGTTCTTC. Protein sequence: CASSLRLGLADNEQFF. The V call is TRBV27, the J call TRBJ2-1, with 7 positions matching TRBD2. The CDR3 extends over 16 amino acids. V dropped 2 bases and J dropped 5; count of bases not matched to a gene: 9. The germline V gene has CDR1 MNHEY and CDR2 SMNVEV (reference sequence).

In its sample, this clone was seen a few times. The V and J genes are TRBV28 and TRBJ1-1, with D unresolved. Germline V gene sequence: CDR1 MDHEN, CDR2 SYDVKM. V lost 5 bases and J 5 bases, leaving 6 bases between the germline ends. The length of the CDR3 is 11 residues. In DNA form, the CDR3 reads TGTGCCAGCAGTCCCGAGACTGAAGCTTTCTTT. It is translated as CASSPETEAFF.

This clone was seen at least ten times. The chain combines TRBV7-2 with TRBJ2-5; no firm D call. Looked up from germline, CDR1 is SGHTA and CDR2 is FQGNSA. This CDR3 has 12 amino acids. Trimming removed 6 bases at V and 3 bases at J, with 8 bases between. The CDR3 nucleotides read TGTGCCAGCAGGCGACTGGAAGAGACCCAGTACTTC. Translating gives CASRRLEETQYF.

The V and J genes are TRBV27 and TRBJ2-3; 9 nucleotides match TRBD2. Germline V CDR1 and CDR2: MNHEY, SMNVEV (reference sequence). V trimming: 5 bases; J trimming: 6 bases; junction bases outside the gene matches: 15. This CDR3 comprises 17 residues. The CDR3 protein is CASSPQHIAGAWDTQYF. In DNA form, the CDR3 reads TGTGCCAGCAGTCCCCAACATATAGCGGGAGCTTGGGATACGCAGTATTTT.

The chain combines TRBV6-5 with TRBJ1-1, with 9 bases lining up with TRBD1. The V segment lost 6 bases and the J segment 5 bases; nucleotides outside the gene matches: 7. The germline gives CDR1 MNHEY, CDR2 SVGAGI. The CDR3 totals 14 residues. The DNA for the CDR3 is TGTGCCAGCAGAAGGACAGGGGCGGGTACTGAAGCTTTCTTT. Protein product: CASRRTGAGTEAFF.

The gene calls are TRBV7-9 and TRBJ1-1; no definite D call. The CDR3 runs to 13 residues. Trimming removed 1 base from V and 0 bases from J, with 3 bases in between. The germline V gene has CDR1 SEHNR and CDR2 FQNEAQ (reference sequence). The CDR3 DNA is TGTGCCAGCAGCTTAGTGATGAACACTGAAGCTTTCTTT. As protein: CASSLVMNTEAFF. Combining the CDR3 with reference TRBV7-9 and TRBJ1-1 gives the whole variable domain DTGVSQNPRHKITKRGQNVTFRCDPISEHNRLYWYRQTLGQGPEFLTYFQNEAQLEKSRLLSDRFSAERPKGSFSTLEIQRTEQGDSAMYLCASSLVMNTEAFFGQGTRLTVV.

This chain joins TRBV7-9 and TRBJ2-7, with 7 nucleotides matching TRBD1. CDR1 SEHNR and CDR2 FQNEAQ come from the germline V gene (reference sequence). The CDR3 consists of 15 residues. The V segment lost 6 bases and the J segment 2 bases; nucleotides outside the gene matches: 10. CDR3 nucleotides: TGTGCCAGCAGTCTCCGGGACAGTGTAACCTACGAGCAGTACTTC. Its translation: CASSLRDSVTYEQYF.